Listed below are T cell receptor beta chains from one sample, sequenced in a study of blood T cell repertoires in COVID-19. Produced via immunoSEQ multiplex PCR; TCRdb's table is partial and in-frame only. Of about 350,000 clones listed, 65% to 90% are singletons. Sequencing used peripheral blood. The receptors come from a woman aged 60-75 years with COVID-19, enrolled during active disease. Both conserved end residues are part of each CDR3. D genes are given only for firm matches. Clone size, where shown, is once, few, many, or a class for clones that have expanded.

TRBJ1-2	TRBV5-1	-	TRBD1	CASSPGTGNYGYTF	TGCGCCAGCAGCCCCGGGACAGGGAACTATGGCTACACCTTC
TRBJ1-2	TRBV5-1	-	TRBD1	CASSATGEVLGYTF	TGCGCCAGCAGCGCTACAGGGGAGGTTTTAGGCTACACCTTC
TRBJ2-1	TRBV3-1/TRBV3-2	-	TRBD2	CASSQDSGTNGGSGNEQFF	TGTGCCAGCAGCCAAGATTCGGGTACGAACGGGGGGAGTGGAAATGAGCAGTTCTTC
TRBJ2-1	TRBV2	few	-	CASTGGGGNEQFF	TGTGCCAGCACCGGGGGCGGGGGTAATGAGCAGTTCTTC
TRBJ1-6	TRBV27	-	-	CASSWGAQGLHSPLHF	TGTGCCAGCTCCTGGGGCGCGCAGGGGCTTCATTCACCCCTCCACTTT
TRBJ1-5	TRBV12-3/TRBV12-4	-	TRBD1	CASSADRGQPQHF	TGTGCCAGCAGTGCGGACAGGGGGCAGCCCCAGCATTTT
TRBJ1-4	TRBV3-1/TRBV3-2	-	-	CASSQDLTTGNEKLFF	TGTGCCAGCAGCCAAGATCTTACGACGGGAAATGAAAAACTGTTTTTT
TRBJ2-2	TRBV29-1	-	TRBD2	CSVMTSGGQNPNTGELFF	TGCAGCGTTATGACTAGCGGGGGACAAAACCCGAACACCGGGGAGCTGTTTTTT
TRBJ1-1	TRBV4-1	-	-	CASSHPTGSTEAFF	TGCGCCAGCAGCCACCCTACAGGGAGCACTGAAGCTTTCTTT
TRBJ1-2	TRBV12-2	-	-	CASRLGAGHYYGYTF	TGTGCAAGTCGCTTAGGGGCAGGGCATTACTATGGCTACACCTTC
TRBJ1-2	TRBV5-1	-	TRBD1	CASSLGQGAYGYTF	TGCGCCAGCAGCTTGGGACAGGGGGCCTATGGCTACACCTTC
TRBJ2-2	TRBV6-2/TRBV6-3	-	-	CASSYSVGELFF	TGTGCCAGCAGTTACAGCGTTGGGGAGCTGTTTTTT
TRBJ1-1	TRBV5-1	-	-	CASSVSAVNTEAFF	TGCGCCAGCAGCGTCTCTGCGGTGAACACTGAAGCTTTCTTT
TRBJ1-2	TRBV6-2/TRBV6-3	few	-	CASSPITANYGYTF	TGTGCCAGCAGTCCCATAACTGCTAACTATGGCTACACCTTC
TRBJ1-2	TRBV5-1	-	TRBD1	CASSADRAAGYGYTF	TGCGCCAGCAGCGCCGACAGGGCCGCCGGGTATGGCTACACCTTC
TRBJ1-4	TRBV10-3	few	TRBD1	CAISDLGQGNEKLFF	TGTGCCATCAGTGACTTGGGACAGGGTAATGAAAAACTGTTTTTT
TRBJ2-5	TRBV7-2	-	TRBD2	CASSLPGRGGISIQETQYF	TGTGCCAGCAGCTTACCCGGGCGGGGGGGGATTTCGATACAAGAGACCCAGTACTTC
TRBJ2-7	TRBV3-1/TRBV3-2	-	TRBD1	CASKRQGTYEQYF	TGTGCCAGCAAAAGACAGGGCACCTACGAGCAGTACTTC
TRBJ2-5	TRBV6-5	-	TRBD1	CASSSDRAGETQYF	TGTGCCAGCAGCTCGGACAGGGCAGGGGAGACCCAGTACTTC
TRBJ2-7	TRBV6-5	-	TRBD2	CASSYEAGAYEQYF	TGTGCCAGCAGTTACGAGGCGGGGGCCTACGAGCAGTACTTC
TRBJ1-6	TRBV9	-	-	CASSVARGGLGHPGVSPLHF	TGTGCCAGCAGCGTAGCTCGCGGGGGGTTAGGACACCCCGGGGTTTCACCCCTCCACTTT
TRBJ2-3	TRBV5-1	-	TRBD2	CASSLLAGGLSSTDTQYF	TGCGCCAGCAGCTTGCTAGCGGGGGGCCTCTCTAGCACAGATACGCAGTATTTT
TRBJ2-1	TRBV6-5	-	-	CASIPRSHNEQFF	TGTGCCAGCATTCCTCGTTCCCACAATGAGCAGTTCTTC
TRBJ1-2	TRBV5-1	-	TRBD1	CASSLAQGDYGYTF	TGCGCCAGCAGCTTGGCACAGGGGGACTATGGCTACACCTTC
TRBJ1-2	TRBV7-9	-	TRBD1	CASSFGQGVYGYTF	TGTGCCAGCAGCTTCGGGCAGGGGGTTTATGGCTACACCTTC
TRBJ2-5	TRBV6-5	-	TRBD2	CASSYGGGPRETQYF	TGTGCCAGCAGTTACGGCGGGGGGCCGCGGGAGACCCAGTACTTC
TRBJ1-2	TRBV2	-	TRBD1	CASRIQGYDGYTF	TGTGCCAGCAGGATACAGGGGTATGATGGCTACACCTTC
TRBJ2-3	TRBV4-1	-	-	CASSQDGKDTQYF	TGCGCCAGCAGCCAAGACGGGAAAGATACGCAGTATTTT
TRBJ1-6	TRBV7-3	-	TRBD1	CASSFGTANSPLHF	TGTGCCAGCAGCTTCGGGACAGCGAATTCACCCCTCCACTTT
TRBJ2-1	TRBV4-3	-	TRBD2	CASSQATSGGANEQFF	TGCGCCAGCAGCCAAGCAACTAGCGGGGGGGCCAATGAGCAGTTCTTC
TRBJ2-2	TRBV6-4	-	-	CASSVLQNTGELFF	TGTGCCAGCAGTGTTTTACAGAACACCGGGGAGCTGTTTTTT
TRBJ2-7	TRBV7-9	-	-	CASSFPLGSGEQYF	TGTGCCAGCAGCTTCCCGCTGGGCAGTGGCGAGCAGTACTTC
TRBJ2-1	TRBV7-2	-	-	CASSLGTGNEQFF	TGTGCCAGCAGCTTAGGTACAGGGAATGAGCAGTTCTTC
TRBJ2-7	TRBV18	-	-	CASSLAQGGSSYEQYF	TGTGCCAGCTCACTGGCCCAGGGGGGATCCTCCTACGAGCAGTACTTC
TRBJ1-3	TRBV7-6	-	-	CASSPGGAYTIYF	TGTGCCAGCAGCCCCGGTGGGGCGTACACCATATATTTT
TRBJ2-3	TRBV5-1	-	TRBD1	CASSLGQNADTQYF	TGCGCCAGCAGCCTGGGACAGAATGCAGATACGCAGTATTTT
TRBJ1-4	TRBV4-1	-	TRBD1	CASSQSSGTGDEKLFF	TGCGCCAGCAGCCAGAGCTCCGGGACAGGGGATGAAAAACTGTTTTTT
TRBJ1-1	TRBV11-3	once	-	CASSFQGGTEAFF	TGTGCCAGCAGCTTTCAGGGTGGAACTGAAGCTTTCTTT
TRBJ2-5	TRBV5-1	once	-	CASRDAVGAYETQYF	TGCGCCAGCAGGGACGCCGTAGGGGCGTACGAGACCCAGTACTTC
TRBJ2-2	TRBV19	-	TRBD1	CASSRTGIRTGELFF	TGTGCCAGTAGTAGGACAGGGATAAGGACCGGGGAGCTGTTTTTT
TRBJ2-2	TRBV5-1	-	TRBD1	CASSWDRGTGELFF	TGCGCCAGCAGCTGGGACAGGGGAACCGGGGAGCTGTTTTTT
TRBJ2-7	TRBV23-1	-	-	CASREGRVEEQYF	TGCGCCAGCAGAGAGGGCCGGGTTGAAGAGCAGTACTTC
TRBJ1-1	TRBV19	-	-	CASSLSHRGNTEAFF	TGTGCCAGTAGTCTCTCCCACCGAGGAAACACTGAAGCTTTCTTT
TRBJ2-1	TRBV11-2	-	TRBD2	CASSSGLAGGREQFF	TGTGCCAGCAGCTCGGGACTAGCGGGGGGGCGCGAGCAGTTCTTC
TRBJ2-1	TRBV29-1	-	TRBD1	CSVDPGTGTNEQFF	TGCAGCGTCGATCCCGGGACAGGGACCAATGAGCAGTTCTTC
TRBJ2-1	TRBV11-3	-	-	CASSRPKTKLESDNEQFF	TGTGCCAGCAGCCGACCGAAAACAAAACTAGAATCAGACAATGAGCAGTTCTTC
TRBJ1-6	TRBV13	-	TRBD1	CASSPGQGNPSPLHF	TGTGCCAGCAGCCCAGGACAGGGGAACCCTTCACCCCTCCACTTT
TRBJ1-6	TRBV5-4	-	-	CASREGLSSYNSPLHF	TGTGCCAGCAGAGAGGGATTGAGCTCCTATAATTCACCCCTCCACTTT
TRBJ2-1	TRBV20-1	once	TRBD2	CSASGLAGTYNEQFF	TGCAGTGCTAGTGGACTAGCGGGCACCTACAATGAGCAGTTCTTC
TRBJ2-5	TRBV6-5	-	TRBD2	CASSYPRGSGEQTQYF	TGTGCCAGCAGTTACCCCAGGGGTAGCGGGGAACAGACCCAGTACTTC
TRBJ2-1	TRBV4-3	-	TRBD2	CASSQDTPTSGVYNEQFF	TGCGCCAGCAGCCAAGATACCCCGACTAGCGGGGTCTACAATGAGCAGTTCTTC
TRBJ2-5	TRBV30	-	-	CAWSVNRGWYQETQYF	TGTGCCTGGAGTGTAAATCGCGGGTGGTACCAAGAGACCCAGTACTTC
TRBJ2-7	TRBV6-6	-	-	CASSRQVGDEQYF	TGTGCCAGCAGCCGACAGGTCGGGGACGAGCAGTACTTC
TRBJ1-5	TRBV21-1	-	-	CASSAFRDRHSGPQHF	TGTGCCAGCAGCGCCTTTAGGGACAGGCATTCAGGGCCCCAGCATTTT
TRBJ2-7	TRBV5-1	-	TRBD1	CASSAGQGIYEQYF	TGCGCCAGCAGCGCGGGACAGGGAATCTACGAGCAGTACTTC
TRBJ2-7	TRBV4-1	-	TRBD2	CASSPGGVGYEQYF	TGCGCCAGCAGTCCCGGGGGGGTGGGCTACGAGCAGTACTTC
TRBJ2-6	TRBV5-1	-	TRBD1	CASSLAGGVSGANVLTF	TGCGCCAGCAGCTTGGCAGGGGGCGTCTCTGGGGCCAACGTCCTGACTTTC
TRBJ1-2	TRBV9	once	-	CASSVATGGAYYGYTF	TGTGCCAGCAGCGTAGCTACGGGGGGCGCGTACTATGGCTACACCTTC
TRBJ2-5	TRBV2	-	TRBD2	CASRESGGGEETQYF	TGTGCCAGCAGAGAAAGCGGGGGAGGCGAAGAGACCCAGTACTTC
TRBJ2-3	TRBV5-8	-	-	CASSLGQGEGTDTQYF	TGTGCCAGCAGCTTGGGGCAGGGGGAGGGCACAGATACGCAGTATTTT